These 29 T cell receptor beta chains originate from one sample sequenced in a study of CD8+ T cells in alopecia areata. Sequencing templates came from extracted RNA that was reverse transcribed into cDNA. Assay: immunoSEQ multiplex PCR; the TCRdb copy retains only in-frame clones and omits some. The data contain about 210,000 clones, just over 65% of them singletons. Documented treatment: oral pan-JAK inhibitor, 5-10 mg twice daily. The sample was CD4+ T cells sorted from blood, taken at week 44, from a patient treated with tofacitinib. The receptors shown here come from a human donor with alopecia areata.

This clone was counted only a few times. The V gene is TRBV19, the J gene TRBJ1-1; no definite D call. The germline V and J ends were trimmed by 3 bases and 7 bases, with 9 bases remaining between them. Germline CDR1 LNHDA, CDR2 SQIVND (reference sequence). This CDR3 contains 12 residues. This CDR3 is CASSIRPLEAFF. CDR3 coding DNA: TGTGCCAGTAGTATTCGACCCCTTGAAGCTTTCTTT.

The chain is built from TRBV29-1 and TRBJ1-2; TRBD1 matches at 7 bases. The CDR3 consists of 16 residues. V was pared by 8 bases and J by 8 bases, with 23 bases of the junction left unmatched. Germline values: CDR1 SQVTM, CDR2 ANQGSEA. CDR3 region: CSIAITPTGTVEGYTF. CDR3 coding DNA: TGCAGCATCGCGATAACCCCGACAGGGACGGTCGAGGGCTACACCTTC.

The chain uses TRBV2 and TRBJ2-5; TRBD2 might be the D (7 bases). Germline-derived CDR1 and CDR2 are SNHLY and FYNNEI. The CDR3 spans 15 residues. V was shortened by 2 bases and J by 1 base, with 11 bases between the two germline ends. CDR3 DNA: TGTGCCAGCAGTGAAATCGCGGGGGCCCAAGAGACCCAGTACTTC. This encodes CASSEIAGAQETQYF.

In DNA form, the CDR3 reads TGCAGCGTCAACTCCCCTCGGGGGAACTATGGCTACACCTTC. This translates into CSVNSPRGNYGYTF. This sequence joins TRBV29-1 and TRBJ1-2, with D possibly being TRBD1 (5 bases). Trimming took 6 bases from V and 2 from J, leaving 16 bases between them. CDR1 is SQVTM, CDR2 ANQGSEA, per germline. The CDR3 contains 14 residues. Using reference TRBV29-1 and TRBJ1-2 for the parts outside the CDR3, the full variable domain is SAVISQKPSRDICQRGTSLTIQCQVDSQVTMMFWYRQQPGQSLTLIATANQGSEATYESGFVIDKFPISRPNLTFSTLTVSNMSPEDSSIYLCSVNSPRGNYGYTFGSGTRLTVV.

V gene TRBV4-3 combines with J gene TRBJ1-4; 9 bases are a match to TRBD1. Looked up from germline, CDR1 is LGHNA and CDR2 is YSLEER. Trimming took 3 bases from V and 5 from J; bases not matched to a gene: 4. This CDR3 contains 15 residues. The CDR3 sequence: CASSQAGQGNEKLFF. CDR3 coding DNA: TGCGCCAGCAGCCAGGCGGGACAGGGAAATGAAAAACTGTTTTTT.

This chain joins TRBV7-2 and TRBJ2-1; 7 bases are a match to TRBD2. The CDR3 loop spans 14 amino acids. CDR1 and CDR2 from the germline V gene are SGHTA and FQGNSA. Trimming removed 2 bases from V and 5 bases from J; junction bases left unmatched: 3. The CDR3 region has the DNA TGTGCCAGCAGCTTAAGGGAGGGTCACAATGAGCAGTTCTTC. This translates into CASSLREGHNEQFF.

Within the sample, this clone is medium-sized. At the DNA level, this CDR3 is encoded by other sequences in the same sample as well. The chain uses TRBV5-1 and TRBJ2-2; D unclear. From germline, CDR1 is SGHRS and CDR2 YFSETQ. The length of the CDR3 is 15 residues. The V gene lost 1 base and the J gene lost 5 bases, with 12 bases spanning the gap. CDR3 sequence: CASSLSSGPTGELFF. CDR3 DNA: TGCGCCAGCAGCTTGAGTTCAGGCCCTACCGGGGAGCTGTTTTTT.

This chain uses TRBV29-1 with TRBJ1-2; no clear D gene. The CDR3 sequence is 12 residues long. The V gene's germline CDR1 is SQVTM and CDR2 ANQGSEA. The V gene lost 7 bases and the J gene lost 8 bases, with 17 bases spanning the gap. The CDR3 spells CSGADFGWGYTF. The CDR3, as DNA: TGCAGCGGGGCTGATTTTGGATGGGGCTACACCTTC.

This chain links TRBV9 with TRBJ1-5, with no clear D. The CDR3 has 15 amino acids. Germline V lookup: CDR1 SGDLS, CDR2 YYNGEE. V lost 0 bases to trimming and J lost 0 bases, with 7 bases between them. CDR3 coding DNA: TGTGCCAGCAGCGTAGGAGATTATAGCAATCAGCCCCAGCATTTT. Encoded protein: CASSVGDYSNQPQHF.

This clone was picked up a small number of times. The V and J genes are TRBV27 and TRBJ2-3; D not certain. Looked up from germline, CDR1 is MNHEY and CDR2 is SMNVEV (reference sequence). Trimming took 5 bases from V and 2 from J, leaving 11 bases between them. The CDR3 covers 14 residues. The CDR3 region is CASSPELNTDTQYF. The CDR3 region has the DNA TGTGCCAGCAGTCCTGAACTGAACACAGATACGCAGTATTTT.

This chain joins TRBV4-3 and TRBJ2-5, with D hard to call. The V end was cut by 0 bases, the J end by 4 bases, with 6 bases between. Germline loops: CDR1 LGHNA, CDR2 YSLEER. CDR3 size: 13 residues. CDR3 sequence (DNA): TGCGCCAGCAGCCAAGATCCAAGAGAGACCCAGTACTTC. This sequence encodes CASSQDPRETQYF.

This clone has just one count. This chain links TRBV13 with TRBJ2-6; D call uncertain. Germline CDR1 and CDR2: PRHDT and FYEKMQ (reference sequence). The length of the CDR3 is 16 residues. V was cut by 5 bases and J by 10 bases, with 21 bases left in between. The CDR3 reads CASSRWVNRGVNVLTF. The CDR3 nucleotides read TGTGCCAGCAGCCGTTGGGTGAATCGCGGTGTGAACGTCCTGACTTTC. Filled out from reference TRBV13 and TRBJ2-6, the complete variable domain reads AAGVIQSPRHLIKEKRETATLKCYPIPRHDTVYWYQQGPGQDPQFLISFYEKMQSDKGSIPDRFSAQQFSDYHSELNMSSLELGDSALYFCASSRWVNRGVNVLTFGAGSRLTVL.

V gene TRBV19 combines with J gene TRBJ2-7; 8 bases are shared with TRBD1. The CDR3 totals 15 residues. The germline gives CDR1 LNHDA, CDR2 SQIVND (reference sequence). The ends lost 6 bases at V and 0 bases at J; junction bases unmatched: 7. CDR3 nucleotide sequence: TGTGCCAGTAGCCCAACAGGGGGTAGCTCCTACGAGCAGTACTTC. This codes for CASSPTGGSSYEQYF.

A few counts support this clone. This rearrangement joins TRBV29-1 to TRBJ1-2; tentative D call: TRBD1 (5 bases). The CDR3 is made up of 13 amino acids. V was pared by 7 bases and J by 7 bases, with 19 bases between. Germline V gene data show CDR1 as SQVTM and CDR2 as ANQGSEA. CDR3 loop: CSAGQGSTGGYTF. The CDR3 DNA sequence: TGCAGCGCAGGTCAGGGATCAACTGGTGGCTACACCTTC.

This clone appeared a few times. The chain combines TRBV7-2 with TRBJ1-2; 7 bases are a match to TRBD1. Germline CDR1 SGHTA, CDR2 FQGNSA. The CDR3 has 14 amino acids. V gave up 4 bases and J gave up 8 bases; unmatched junction bases: 10. CDR3 amino acids: CASSYLVGGRGYTF. The CDR3 DNA reads TGTGCCAGCAGCTACCTCGTAGGGGGCAGAGGCTACACCTTC.

This clone was seen a handful of times. The gene calls are TRBV10-3 and TRBJ1-6; D is possibly TRBD1 (6 bases). The CDR3 spans 13 residues. In germline, CDR1 is ENHRY, CDR2 SYGVKD. V gave up 6 bases and J gave up 6 bases, with 9 bases separating them. The chain's CDR3 is CAIRIQGNSPLHF. The CDR3 DNA follows: TGTGCCATCAGAATACAGGGTAATTCACCCCTCCACTTT.

This chain links TRBV5-1 with TRBJ1-2, with D unclear. This CDR3 has 15 amino acids. V lost 0 bases to trimming and J lost 4 bases, with 13 bases between them. CDR1 is SGHRS, CDR2 YFSETQ, per germline. CDR3 in amino acids: CASSLDGQATYGYTF. In DNA, the CDR3 is TGCGCCAGCAGCTTGGATGGGCAGGCAACCTATGGCTACACCTTC.

The rearrangement uses TRBV18 and TRBJ2-3; D unclear. V was trimmed by 6 bases and J by 6 bases, leaving 13 bases between them. The germline gives CDR1 KGHSH, CDR2 LQKENI. The CDR3 sequence is 13 residues long. The CDR3 protein is CASSTDYGDTQYF. The CDR3 bases are TGTGCCAGCTCGACTGATTACGGGGATACGCAGTATTTT.

The chain is built from TRBV29-1 and TRBJ2-5; TRBD1 is a possible D gene (6 bases). V was shortened by 3 bases and J by 7 bases, with 15 bases between the two germline ends. The CDR3 covers 13 residues. CDR1 SQVTM and CDR2 ANQGSEA come from the germline V gene. The CDR3 bases are TGCAGCGTTGACAGGGGCACCCCCGGGACCCAGTACTTC. Translated: CSVDRGTPGTQYF. Supplemented by reference TRBV29-1 and TRBJ2-5, the full variable domain reads SAVISQKPSRDICQRGTSLTIQCQVDSQVTMMFWYRQQPGQSLTLIATANQGSEATYESGFVIDKFPISRPNLTFSTLTVSNMSPEDSSIYLCSVDRGTPGTQYFGPGTRLLVL.

This chain links TRBV2 with TRBJ1-1; TRBD1 is a possible D gene (5 bases). Trimming left V 6 bases short and J 10 bases short, with 12 bases between. The germline gives CDR1 SNHLY, CDR2 FYNNEI. This CDR3 comprises 11 residues. The CDR3 DNA reads as TGTGCCAGCAGCTTGGGGGTTGCAGCTTTCTTT. Translation: CASSLGVAAFF.

This clone appeared a single time. The rearrangement uses TRBV30 and TRBJ1-2, with D perhaps TRBD1 (5 bases). CDR1 GTSNPN and CDR2 SVGIG come from the germline V gene (reference sequence). The CDR3 loop spans 14 amino acids. Deletions cut 4 bases from V and 4 bases from J, with 16 bases between. DNA of the CDR3: TGTGCCTGGACCCCGTGGCAGGGTGGCTATGGCTACACCTTC. It translates to CAWTPWQGGYGYTF.

This sequence joins TRBV27 and TRBJ1-4; no firm D call. The CDR3 spans 15 residues. CDR1 is MNHEY and CDR2 is SMNVEV in the germline V gene (reference sequence). V was pared by 5 bases and J by 0 bases, with 10 bases between. CDR3 loop: CASSKRAATNEKLFF. Written as DNA, the CDR3 is TGTGCCAGCAGTAAAAGGGCAGCAACTAATGAAAAACTGTTTTTT.

The chain uses TRBV18 and TRBJ1-6, with D perhaps TRBD1 (5 bases). The CDR3 has 17 residues. The V gene's germline CDR1 is KGHSH and CDR2 LQKENI. The V end was cut by 1 base, the J end by 8 bases, with 18 bases between. The CDR3 DNA reads as TGTGCCAGCTCACCACTTCAAGCGGCCCAGGGAGATTCACCCCTCCACTTT. Amino acid sequence: CASSPLQAAQGDSPLHF.

The rearrangement uses TRBV28 and TRBJ1-1, with a tentative D call TRBD1 (5 bases). Trimming removed 1 base from V and 4 bases from J, with 10 bases in between. The germline V gene encodes CDR1 MDHEN and CDR2 SYDVKM. The CDR3 length is 14 residues. CDR3 sequence: CASSLSRAGTEAFF. Here the CDR3 DNA reads TGTGCCAGCAGTTTATCCAGGGCCGGCACTGAAGCTTTCTTT.

The CDR3 nucleotides read TGTGCCAGCACCACAGGGACCTATGGCTACACCTTC. Translated: CASTTGTYGYTF. The chain couples TRBV6-5 to TRBJ1-2, with a tentative D call TRBD1 (6 bases). This CDR3 has 12 residues. Germline-derived CDR1 and CDR2 are MNHEY and SVGAGI. Trimming pared 7 bases from V and 4 bases from J, leaving 10 bases between.

The chain has TRBV19 and TRBJ1-5; tentative D call: TRBD1 (6 bases). The CDR3 runs to 14 residues. V lost 8 bases and J lost 2, with 13 bases in between. Germline V lookup: CDR1 LNHDA, CDR2 SQIVND (reference sequence). CDR3 DNA: TGTGCCAGTGCTTCGGACAGTGGCAATCAGCCCCAGCATTTT. Protein sequence: CASASDSGNQPQHF.

The chain is built from TRBV19 and TRBJ1-5, with TRBD1 matching 8 bases. In germline, CDR1 is LNHDA, CDR2 SQIVND (reference sequence). CDR3 size: 13 residues. The J segment lost 5 bases and the V segment lost 8 bases, leaving 5 bases of the junction unmatched. The CDR3 region is CASGQGWYQPQHF. The CDR3 DNA follows: TGTGCCAGTGGACAGGGATGGTATCAGCCCCAGCATTTT.

The V gene is TRBV30, the J gene TRBJ2-5; 8 bases are shared with TRBD2. The CDR3 extends over 15 amino acids. The junction had 9 bases not matched to a gene; V was cut back by 1 base and J by 5 bases. Germline CDR1 is GTSNPN and CDR2 is SVGIG (reference sequence). Here the CDR3 DNA reads TGTGCCTGGAGTGATCGTTGGACTAGCCGGGAGACCCAGTACTTC. It codes for CAWSDRWTSRETQYF.

Remarks on this clone: Other DNA variants within this sample encode the same CDR3. The chain combines TRBV29-1 with TRBJ1-1; D not certain. V shed 6 bases and J shed 0 bases, with 11 bases lying between them. The CDR3 is 13 amino acids. Germline V gene sequence: CDR1 SQVTM, CDR2 ANQGSEA. CDR3 loop: CSVLRVLNTEAFF. CDR3 nucleotide sequence: TGCAGCGTACTGCGGGTGCTGAACACTGAAGCTTTCTTT.